Below are 6 T cell receptor beta chains sequenced from a single sample in a study of cytomegalovirus exposure and HLA in healthy donors. Measured with immunoSEQ multiplex PCR; TCRdb has only the in-frame clones, and not every one. There are about 260,000 clones in the sample; 90% occur only once, and just over 3% lies in the top ten. Sequences were obtained from PBMCs. The source is a woman aged 25 to 39 in good health and CMV-seronegative.

This chain uses TRBV2 with TRBJ1-4; D may be TRBD1 (6 bases). Germline lookup yields CDR1 SNHLY and CDR2 FYNNEI. The CDR3 runs 13 residues. Trimming shortened V by 6 bases and J by 5 bases, and 10 bases separated the two germline ends. CDR3 region: CASSWTENEKLFF. DNA of the CDR3: TGTGCCAGCAGCTGGACAGAGAATGAAAAACTGTTTTTT.

The V gene is TRBV27, the J gene TRBJ2-2, with 7 positions matching TRBD1. CDR1 and CDR2 from the germline V gene are MNHEY and SMNVEV (reference sequence). The V and J ends lost 5 bases and 0 bases, in that order; junction bases with no gene match: 3. The length of the CDR3 is 15 residues. CDR3 nucleotide sequence: TGTGCCAGCAGTCCGACAGGGCCGAACACCGGGGAGCTGTTTTTT. It codes for CASSPTGPNTGELFF.

This clone was detected only once. The chain combines TRBV15 with TRBJ2-2; D unclear. CDR1 LNHNV and CDR2 YYDKDF come from the germline V gene (reference sequence). V lost 0 bases and J 6 bases, leaving 8 bases between the germline ends. The CDR3 spans 14 residues. In DNA, the CDR3 is TGTGCCACCAGCAGAGATCTCGGTCCCGGGGAGCTGTTTTTT. Its protein is CATSRDLGPGELFF.

This sequence joins TRBV11-2 and TRBJ2-7; D is unresolved. The CDR3 loop spans 13 amino acids. The germline gives CDR1 SGHAT, CDR2 FQNNGV. With 1 base removed from V and 6 bases from J, the gap between germline ends came to 10 bases. CDR3: CASSLVATPEQYF. Written as DNA, the CDR3 is TGTGCCAGCAGCTTAGTTGCTACTCCCGAGCAGTACTTC. The entire variable domain, with the rest obtained from reference TRBV11-2 and TRBJ2-7, is as follows: EAGVAQSPRYKIIEKRQSVAFWCNPISGHATLYWYQQILGQGPKLLIQFQNNGVVDDSQLPKDRFSAERLKGVDSTLKIQPAKLEDSAVYLCASSLVATPEQYFGPGTRLTVT.

The DNA of the CDR3 is TGTGCCACCAAACCACGGGTGAGGGCGAACACCGGGGAGCTGTTTTTT. Translation gives CATKPRVRANTGELFF. The chain joins TRBV19 to TRBJ2-2, with D perhaps TRBD2 (5 bases). With 10 bases removed from V and 0 bases from J, the gap between germline ends came to 18 bases. CDR1 and CDR2 from the germline V gene are LNHDA and SQIVND (reference sequence). The CDR3 runs to 16 residues. Full variable domain (remainder filled in from reference TRBV19 and TRBJ2-2): DGGITQSPKYLFRKEGQNVTLSCEQNLNHDAMYWYRQDPGQGLRLIYYSQIVNDFQKGDIAEGYSVSREKKESFPLTVTSAQKNPTAFYLCATKPRVRANTGELFFGEGSRLTVL.

This clone was detected once. The rearrangement uses TRBV30 and TRBJ2-7; 7 bases agree with TRBD2. CDR1 is GTSNPN, CDR2 SVGIG, per germline (reference sequence). CDR3 length: 14 amino acids. The V and J ends lost 5 bases and 0 bases, in that order; junction bases with no gene match: 7. CDR3: CAWSKSGNSYEQYF. CDR3 DNA: TGTGCCTGGTCAAAAAGCGGGAACTCCTACGAGCAGTACTTC.